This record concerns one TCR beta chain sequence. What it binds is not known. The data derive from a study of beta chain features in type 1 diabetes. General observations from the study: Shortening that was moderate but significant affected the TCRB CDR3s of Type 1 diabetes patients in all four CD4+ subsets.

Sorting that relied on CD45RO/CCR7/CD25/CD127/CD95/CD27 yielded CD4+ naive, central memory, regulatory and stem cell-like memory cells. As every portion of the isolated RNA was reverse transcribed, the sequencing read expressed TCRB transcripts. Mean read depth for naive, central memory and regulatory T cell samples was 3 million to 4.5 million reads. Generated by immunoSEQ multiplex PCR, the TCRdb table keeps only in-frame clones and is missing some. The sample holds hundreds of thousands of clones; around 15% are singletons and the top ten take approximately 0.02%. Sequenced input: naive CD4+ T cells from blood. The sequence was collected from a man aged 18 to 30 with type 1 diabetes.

The CDR3 region has the DNA TGTGCCAGCAATCGACAGGGTATCTTCCGAGAGAACACTGAAGCTTTCTTT. This gives the protein CASNRQGIFRENTEAFF. The rearrangement links TRBV27 to TRBJ1-1; 7 bases fit TRBD1. The CDR3 sequence is 17 residues long. Germline V gives CDR1 MNHEY, CDR2 SMNVEV (reference sequence). V gave up 7 bases and J gave up 1 base; unmatched junction bases: 15.